This TCR beta chain was sequenced for a study of cytomegalovirus exposure and HLA in healthy donors. CDR1 is MNHNY and CDR2 is SVGAGI in the germline V gene (reference sequence). The ends were cut back, 7 bases at V and 9 bases at J, with 19 bases in the middle. This CDR3 has 14 amino acids. Produced via immunoSEQ multiplex PCR; TCRdb's table is partial and in-frame only. The table has 200,000 to 250,000 clones, around nine tenths seen once. This clone has just one count. This receptor was obtained from a woman between 18 and 29 years old in good health and CMV-seronegative. V usage is TRBV6-6 and J usage is TRBJ2-1, with TRBD1 as a possible D gene (5 bases). Material for sequencing was PBMCs. The CDR3 DNA is TGTGCCAGCAATGGGGCAGGGAATTTGGGTGAGCAGTTCTTC. The encoded protein is CASNGAGNLGEQFF.